Following are 9 T cell receptor beta chains from one sample sequenced in a study of cytomegalovirus exposure and HLA in healthy donors. Vbeta (60) and Jbeta (13) primers were used in the PCR. Only in-frame clones appear in the TCRdb table, and some are missing; sequencing was by immunoSEQ multiplex PCR. The table has around 140,000 clones, 82% seen once. The specimen was PBMCs. The receptors were sampled from a man between 18 and 29 years old in good health and CMV-seropositive.

V is TRBV6-5 and J is TRBJ2-7, with 7 bases identical to TRBD2. This CDR3 region has 15 residues. The V segment lost 6 bases and the J segment 0 bases; nucleotides outside the gene matches: 8. Germline-derived CDR1 and CDR2 are MNHEY and SVGAGI. CDR3 sequence (DNA): TGTGCCAGCAGCCGACCGGGAGGCGGCTCCTACGAGCAGTACTTC. Translated, it gives CASSRPGGGSYEQYF.

The V and J genes are TRBV10-2 and TRBJ2-1; 9 nucleotides agree with TRBD2. The CDR3 runs to 15 residues. Trimming cost V 4 bases and J 7 bases; bases outside gene matches: 8. The V gene's germline CDR1 is WSHSY and CDR2 SAAADI. The DNA for the CDR3 is TGCGCCAGCAGTGGCGGGGGGGGCGTTGGAAATGAGCAGTTCTTC. Protein sequence: CASSGGGGVGNEQFF.

The V and J genes are TRBV6-1 and TRBJ2-2; D not certain. Germline CDR1 reads MNHNS; CDR2 reads SASEGT. CDR3 length: 13 amino acids. Trimming cost V 11 bases and J 4 bases, with 14 bases left between them. DNA for the CDR3: TGTGCCCGCCTAGACTCCATCACCGGGGAGCTGTTTTTT. It yields the protein CARLDSITGELFF.

The chain links TRBV4-1 to TRBJ2-1; D not resolved. CDR3 size: 17 residues. V lost 2 bases and J 0 bases, leaving 14 bases between the germline ends. Germline-derived CDR1 and CDR2 are MGHRA and YSYEKL. DNA for the CDR3: TGCGCCAGCAGCCAACACCCTACCACGAGCTCCTACAATGAGCAGTTCTTC. Translated: CASSQHPTTSSYNEQFF.

This clone was detected only a few times. This chain links TRBV6-4 with TRBJ2-3; D is possibly TRBD2 (5 bases). The germline gives CDR1 MRHNA, CDR2 SNTAGT. The CDR3 contains 14 residues. V was shortened by 2 bases and J by 2 bases, with 8 bases between the two germline ends. CDR3: CASSDIAHTDTQYF. In nucleotides, the CDR3 is TGTGCCAGCAGTGACATAGCGCACACAGATACGCAGTATTTT.

This chain uses TRBV28 with TRBJ1-4; a possible D gene is TRBD1 (6 bases). The CDR3 runs to 13 residues. Per germline, CDR1 MDHEN and CDR2 SYDVKM. Trimming pared 5 bases from V and 8 bases from J, leaving 12 bases between. CDR3 loop: CASSGGFGEKLFF. The CDR3 coding sequence is TGTGCCAGCAGTGGGGGCTTTGGGGAAAAACTGTTTTTT.

V is TRBV6-1 and J is TRBJ2-7, with 7 bases that match TRBD1. After removal of 1 base from V and 2 bases from J, the junction contained 5 bases not matched to a gene. Germline CDR1 is MNHNS and CDR2 is SASEGT. This CDR3 region has 15 residues. CDR3 amino acids: CASSEGGGQAYEQYF. The CDR3 region has the DNA TGTGCCAGCAGTGAAGGAGGAGGACAGGCCTACGAGCAGTACTTC.

This sequence joins TRBV29-1 and TRBJ1-1; D perhaps matches TRBD1 (5 bases). From germline, CDR1 is SQVTM and CDR2 ANQGSEA. The CDR3 totals 13 residues. The V gene lost 7 bases and the J gene lost 2 bases, with 14 bases spanning the gap. Here the CDR3 reads CSGGDGRNTEAFF. CDR3 DNA sequence: TGCAGCGGGGGGGACGGGAGAAACACTGAAGCTTTCTTT. The full variable domain, rest sourced from reference TRBV29-1 and TRBJ1-1, is SAVISQKPSRDICQRGTSLTIQCQVDSQVTMMFWYRQQPGQSLTLIATANQGSEATYESGFVIDKFPISRPNLTFSTLTVSNMSPEDSSIYLCSGGDGRNTEAFFGQGTRLTVV.

This chain links TRBV7-6 with TRBJ2-1; 10 positions agree with TRBD2. This CDR3 is 18 amino acids long. Unmatched junction bases numbered 14, after V lost 2 bases and J lost 7 bases. Per the germline V gene, CDR1 is SGHVS and CDR2 is FNYEAQ. The CDR3 DNA reads as TGTGCCAGCAGCTTACTTGGGAGGAGCGGGGGGGAGGGGAATGAGCAGTTCTTC. It specifies CASSLLGRSGGEGNEQFF.